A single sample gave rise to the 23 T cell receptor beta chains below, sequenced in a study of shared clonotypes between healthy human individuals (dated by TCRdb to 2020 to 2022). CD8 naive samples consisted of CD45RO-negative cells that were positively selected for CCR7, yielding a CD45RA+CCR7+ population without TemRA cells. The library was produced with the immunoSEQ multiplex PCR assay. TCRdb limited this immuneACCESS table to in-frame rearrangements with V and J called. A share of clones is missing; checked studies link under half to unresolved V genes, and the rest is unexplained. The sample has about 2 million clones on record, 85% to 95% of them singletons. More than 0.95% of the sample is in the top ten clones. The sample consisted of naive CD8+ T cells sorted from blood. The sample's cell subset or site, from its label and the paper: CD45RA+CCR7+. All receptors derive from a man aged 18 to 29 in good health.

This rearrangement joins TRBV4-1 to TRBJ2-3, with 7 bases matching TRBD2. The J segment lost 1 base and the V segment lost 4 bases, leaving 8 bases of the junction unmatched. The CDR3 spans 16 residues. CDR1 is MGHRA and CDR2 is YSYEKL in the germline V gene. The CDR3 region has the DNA TGCGCCAGCAGCCCCCTTCGCGGGGGAGGCACAGATACGCAGTATTTT. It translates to CASSPLRGGGTDTQYF.

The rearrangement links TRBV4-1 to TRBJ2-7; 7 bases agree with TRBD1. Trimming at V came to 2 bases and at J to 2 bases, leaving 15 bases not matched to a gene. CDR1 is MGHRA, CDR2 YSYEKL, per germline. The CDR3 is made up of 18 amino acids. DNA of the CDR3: TGCGCCAGCAGCCAATCCTCGGCGCCGGGACAGAGCCCCTACGAGCAGTACTTC. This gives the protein CASSQSSAPGQSPYEQYF.

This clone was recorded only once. DNA for the CDR3: TGCGCCAGCAGCCAATTAGCGGGAGGGCCGTTCGAGCAGTACTTC. As protein: CASSQLAGGPFEQYF. This rearrangement joins TRBV4-1 to TRBJ2-7; TRBD2 matches 11 bases. The trim removed 2 bases at V and 6 bases at J, leaving 6 bases unmatched. The germline gives CDR1 MGHRA, CDR2 YSYEKL. The CDR3 length is 15 residues.

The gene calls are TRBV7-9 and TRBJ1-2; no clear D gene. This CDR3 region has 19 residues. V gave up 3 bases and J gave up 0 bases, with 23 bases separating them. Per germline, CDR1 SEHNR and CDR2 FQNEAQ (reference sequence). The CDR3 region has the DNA TGTGCCAGCAGCTTGCATCTTGGGGTCCCAATACCCTCTAACTATGGCTACACCTTC. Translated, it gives CASSLHLGVPIPSNYGYTF.

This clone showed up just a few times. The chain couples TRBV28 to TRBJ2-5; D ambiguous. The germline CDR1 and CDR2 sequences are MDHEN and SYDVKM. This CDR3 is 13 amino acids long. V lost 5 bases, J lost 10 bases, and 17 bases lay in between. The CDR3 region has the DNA TGTGCCAGCAGTGCCCCGCCCCCCGAGGACCAGTACTTC. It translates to CASSAPPPEDQYF.

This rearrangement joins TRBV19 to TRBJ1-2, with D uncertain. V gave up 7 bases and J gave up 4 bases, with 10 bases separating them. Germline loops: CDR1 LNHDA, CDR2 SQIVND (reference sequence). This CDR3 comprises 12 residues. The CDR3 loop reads CASTSYGYGYTF. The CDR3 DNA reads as TGTGCCAGTACCTCCTATGGCTATGGCTACACCTTC.

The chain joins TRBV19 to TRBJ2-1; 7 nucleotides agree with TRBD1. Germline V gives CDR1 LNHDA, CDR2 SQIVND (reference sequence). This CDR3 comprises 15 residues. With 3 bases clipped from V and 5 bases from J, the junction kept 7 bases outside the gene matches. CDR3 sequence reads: CASSIRGNVDNEQFF. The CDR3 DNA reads TGTGCCAGTAGTATCAGGGGGAATGTAGACAATGAGCAGTTCTTC.

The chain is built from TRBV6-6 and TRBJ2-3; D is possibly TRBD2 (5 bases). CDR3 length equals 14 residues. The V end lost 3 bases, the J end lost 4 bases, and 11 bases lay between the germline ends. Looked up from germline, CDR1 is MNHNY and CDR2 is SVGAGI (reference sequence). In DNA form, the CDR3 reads TGTGCCAGCAGTTATGACTATAATTCAGATACGCAGTATTTT. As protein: CASSYDYNSDTQYF.

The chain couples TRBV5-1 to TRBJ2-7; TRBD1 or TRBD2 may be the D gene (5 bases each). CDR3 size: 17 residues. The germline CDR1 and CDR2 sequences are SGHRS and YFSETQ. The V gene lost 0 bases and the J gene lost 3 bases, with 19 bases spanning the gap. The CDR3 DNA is TGCGCCAGCAGCTTGGCCCCGACCGGGACGTCGGTCTACGAGCAGTACTTC. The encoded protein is CASSLAPTGTSVYEQYF. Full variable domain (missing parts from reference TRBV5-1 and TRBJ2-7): KAGVTQTPRYLIKTRGQQVTLSCSPISGHRSVSWYQQTPGQGLQFLFEYFSETQRNKGNFPGRFSGRQFSNSRSEMNVSTLELGDSALYLCASSLAPTGTSVYEQYFGPGTRLTVT.

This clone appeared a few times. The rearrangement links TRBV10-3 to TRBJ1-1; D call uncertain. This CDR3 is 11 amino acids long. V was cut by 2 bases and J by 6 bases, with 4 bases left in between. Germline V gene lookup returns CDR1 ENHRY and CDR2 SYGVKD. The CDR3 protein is CAISEGPEAFF. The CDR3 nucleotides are TGTGCCATCAGTGAGGGACCTGAAGCTTTCTTT.

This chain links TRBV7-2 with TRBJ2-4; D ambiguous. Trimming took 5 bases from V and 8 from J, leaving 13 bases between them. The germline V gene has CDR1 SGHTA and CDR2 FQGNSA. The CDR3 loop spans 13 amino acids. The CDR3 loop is CASSPLSVDIQYF. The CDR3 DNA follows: TGTGCCAGCAGCCCTCTTTCCGTGGACATTCAGTACTTC.

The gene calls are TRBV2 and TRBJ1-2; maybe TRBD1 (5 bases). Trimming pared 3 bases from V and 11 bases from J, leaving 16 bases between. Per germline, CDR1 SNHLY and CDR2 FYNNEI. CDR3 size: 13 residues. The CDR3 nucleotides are TGTGCCAGCAGTGATTGGGTAGGGGAAGGATACACCTTC. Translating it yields CASSDWVGEGYTF.

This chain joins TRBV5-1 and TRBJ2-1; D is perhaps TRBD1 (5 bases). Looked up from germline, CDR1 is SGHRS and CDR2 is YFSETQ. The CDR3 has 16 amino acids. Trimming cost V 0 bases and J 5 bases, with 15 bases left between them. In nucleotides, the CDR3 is TGCGCCAGCAGCTTGGCCCAGGCAGGGCGGAACAATGAGCAGTTCTTC. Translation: CASSLAQAGRNNEQFF.

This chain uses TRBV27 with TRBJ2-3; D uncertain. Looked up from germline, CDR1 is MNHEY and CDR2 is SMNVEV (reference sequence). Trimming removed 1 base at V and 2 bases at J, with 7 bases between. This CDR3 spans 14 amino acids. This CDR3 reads CASSLFPYTDTQYF. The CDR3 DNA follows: TGTGCCAGCAGTTTATTTCCTTACACAGATACGCAGTATTTT.

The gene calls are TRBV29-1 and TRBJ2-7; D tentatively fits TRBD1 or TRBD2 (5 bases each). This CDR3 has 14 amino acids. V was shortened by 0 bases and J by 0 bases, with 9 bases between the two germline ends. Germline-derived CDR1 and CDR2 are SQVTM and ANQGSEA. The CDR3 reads CSVEEGVNSYEQYF. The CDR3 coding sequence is TGCAGCGTTGAAGAGGGGGTAAACTCCTACGAGCAGTACTTC.

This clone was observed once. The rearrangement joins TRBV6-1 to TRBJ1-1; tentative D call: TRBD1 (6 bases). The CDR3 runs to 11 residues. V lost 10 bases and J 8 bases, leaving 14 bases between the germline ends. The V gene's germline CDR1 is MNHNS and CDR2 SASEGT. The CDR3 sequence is CATWQGTEAFF. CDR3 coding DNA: TGTGCCACATGGCAGGGGACAGAAGCTTTCTTT.

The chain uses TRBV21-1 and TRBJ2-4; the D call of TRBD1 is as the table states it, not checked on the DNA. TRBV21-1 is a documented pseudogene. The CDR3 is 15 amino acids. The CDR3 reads CASSKAYRDQNIQYF. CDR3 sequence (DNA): TGTGCCAGCAGCAAAGCCTACAGGGACCAAAACATTCAGTACTTC.

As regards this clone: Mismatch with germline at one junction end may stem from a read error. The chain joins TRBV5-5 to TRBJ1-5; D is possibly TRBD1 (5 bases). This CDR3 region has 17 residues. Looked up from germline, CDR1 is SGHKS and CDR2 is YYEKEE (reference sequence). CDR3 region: CASSLGLQVYSNQPRHF. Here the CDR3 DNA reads TGTGCCAGCAGCTTGGGACTACAGGTTTATAGCAATCAGCCCCGGCATTTT.

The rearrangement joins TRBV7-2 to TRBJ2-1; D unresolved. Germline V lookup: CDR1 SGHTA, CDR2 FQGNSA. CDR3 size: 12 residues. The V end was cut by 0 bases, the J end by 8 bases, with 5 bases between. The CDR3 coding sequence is TGTGCCAGCAGCTTAGCAGTCTATGAGCAGTTCTTC. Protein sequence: CASSLAVYEQFF.

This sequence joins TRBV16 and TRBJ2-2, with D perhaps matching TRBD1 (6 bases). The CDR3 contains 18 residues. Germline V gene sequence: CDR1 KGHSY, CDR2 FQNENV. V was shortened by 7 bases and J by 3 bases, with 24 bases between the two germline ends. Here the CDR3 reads CASTLAIFRTEDTGELFF. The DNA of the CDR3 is TGTGCCAGCACCCTAGCCATATTCAGGACAGAGGACACCGGGGAGCTGTTTTTT.

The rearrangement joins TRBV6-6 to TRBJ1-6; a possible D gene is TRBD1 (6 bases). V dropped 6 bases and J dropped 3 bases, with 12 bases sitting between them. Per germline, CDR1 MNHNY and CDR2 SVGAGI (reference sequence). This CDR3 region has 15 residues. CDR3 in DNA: TGTGCCAGCAGGCCCCAGGGGATCTATAATTCACCCCTCCACTTT. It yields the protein CASRPQGIYNSPLHF.

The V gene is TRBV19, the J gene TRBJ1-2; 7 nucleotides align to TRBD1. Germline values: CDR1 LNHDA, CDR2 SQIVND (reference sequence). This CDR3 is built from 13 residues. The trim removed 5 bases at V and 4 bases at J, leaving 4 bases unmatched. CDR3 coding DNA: TGTGCCAGTAGTGCGGGACAGACCTATGGCTACACCTTC. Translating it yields CASSAGQTYGYTF.

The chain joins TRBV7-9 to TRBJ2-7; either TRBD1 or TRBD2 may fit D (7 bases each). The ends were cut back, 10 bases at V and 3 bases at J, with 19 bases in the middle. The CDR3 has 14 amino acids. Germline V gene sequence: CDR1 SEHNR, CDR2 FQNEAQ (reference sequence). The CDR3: CAKAAGTDFYEQYF. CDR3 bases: TGTGCCAAAGCAGCGGGGACAGACTTCTACGAGCAGTACTTC.